This is a list of T cell receptor beta chains from one sample in a study of control samples from healthy donors and cancer patients. TCRdb's copy holds only in-frame clones and misses some; the assay was immunoSEQ multiplex PCR. The table has around 120,000 clones, about 90% seen once. Sequencing was performed on blood. These receptors all come from a man aged 60 to 75 in good health. Each CDR3 is given with its conserved first and last residue. The D gene is left open where the match is weak. Clone size is shown for a subset of rows, as once, few, many or a class of expanded clone.

d_gene: NA; abundance: NA; v_gene: TRBV6-6; j_gene: TRBJ1-5; CDR3nt: TGTGCCAGCAGTTACGGGGGCAATCAGCCCCAGCATTTT; CDR3aa: CASSYGGNQPQHF
d_gene: NA; abundance: once; v_gene: TRBV5-1; j_gene: TRBJ1-5; CDR3nt: TGCGCCAGCAGCTTGGACAGCCTCAATCAGCCCCAGCATTTT; CDR3aa: CASSLDSLNQPQHF
d_gene: NA; abundance: NA; v_gene: TRBV4-2; j_gene: TRBJ1-4; CDR3nt: TGTGCCAGCAGCCAAGAATTGGGCAATGAGAGCGAAAAACTGTTTTTT; CDR3aa: CASSQELGNESEKLFF
d_gene: NA; abundance: NA; v_gene: TRBV15; j_gene: TRBJ2-1; CDR3nt: TGTGCCTCAGGGGCAGGGAACCATGAGCAGTTCTTC; CDR3aa: CASGAGNHEQFF
d_gene: TRBD2; abundance: NA; v_gene: TRBV6-2/TRBV6-3; j_gene: TRBJ2-1; CDR3nt: TGTGCCAGCAGTTACTCGACCTCCCGCAGCGGGGGGGCATACAATGAGCAGTTCTTC; CDR3aa: CASSYSTSRSGGAYNEQFF
d_gene: NA; abundance: NA; v_gene: TRBV28; j_gene: TRBJ1-3; CDR3nt: TGTGCCAGCAGTTACTTAAGCTCTGGAAACACCATATATTTT; CDR3aa: CASSYLSSGNTIYF
d_gene: NA; abundance: NA; v_gene: TRBV5-8; j_gene: TRBJ1-1; CDR3nt: TGTGCCAGCCAGCTCGATGGGGCGAACACTGAAGCTTTCTTT; CDR3aa: CASQLDGANTEAFF
d_gene: NA; abundance: NA; v_gene: TRBV28; j_gene: TRBJ1-1; CDR3nt: TGTGCCAGCAGTTTATGGAGGGTAGCAACTTTCTTT; CDR3aa: CASSLWRVATFF
d_gene: NA; abundance: NA; v_gene: TRBV28; j_gene: TRBJ1-1; CDR3nt: TGTGCCAGCAGTTTCCCGCGGGGTAACACTGAAGCTTTCTTT; CDR3aa: CASSFPRGNTEAFF
d_gene: NA; abundance: NA; v_gene: TRBV15; j_gene: TRBJ1-3; CDR3nt: TGTGCCACCAGCAGAGACCAGGGGCCAGGAAACACCATATATTTT; CDR3aa: CATSRDQGPGNTIYF
d_gene: TRBD1; abundance: NA; v_gene: TRBV3-1/TRBV3-2; j_gene: TRBJ1-3; CDR3nt: TGTGCCAGCAGCCAGTCCGGGACAGTAAAAGAGAGGAACACCATATATTTT; CDR3aa: CASSQSGTVKERNTIYF
d_gene: NA; abundance: NA; v_gene: TRBV2; j_gene: TRBJ1-4; CDR3nt: TGTGCCAGCAGTGACAGGGAGGTACTGTTTTTT; CDR3aa: CASSDREVLFF
d_gene: NA; abundance: NA; v_gene: TRBV28; j_gene: TRBJ1-2; CDR3nt: TGTGCCAGCAGAGTTGGAGGGGAAGTTCGTGGCTACACCTTC; CDR3aa: CASRVGGEVRGYTF
d_gene: NA; abundance: NA; v_gene: TRBV7-2; j_gene: TRBJ1-6; CDR3nt: TGTGCCAGCAGCTTGAACCCTCTGAATTCACCCCTCCACTTT; CDR3aa: CASSLNPLNSPLHF
d_gene: NA; abundance: once; v_gene: TRBV28; j_gene: TRBJ2-7; CDR3nt: TGTGCCAGCAGTTTCCCTTCCCAACAGGGAGGCGGGTACGAGCAGTACTTC; CDR3aa: CASSFPSQQGGGYEQYF
d_gene: NA; abundance: once; v_gene: TRBV6-6; j_gene: TRBJ2-7; CDR3nt: TGTGCCAGCAGCGCGGGGACGGTCGCCACCGAGCAGTACTTC; CDR3aa: CASSAGTVATEQYF
d_gene: NA; abundance: once; v_gene: TRBV5-4; j_gene: TRBJ1-2; CDR3nt: TGTGCCAGCAGCTACTTAATCGGGGGCCAATCCAACTATGGCTACACCTTC; CDR3aa: CASSYLIGGQSNYGYTF
d_gene: NA; abundance: NA; v_gene: TRBV28; j_gene: TRBJ2-7; CDR3nt: TGTGCCAGCAGCTTAAGACAGGTGAGCTCCTACGAGCAGTACTTC; CDR3aa: CASSLRQVSSYEQYF
d_gene: NA; abundance: NA; v_gene: TRBV3-1/TRBV3-2; j_gene: TRBJ2-2; CDR3nt: TGTGCCAGCAGCCAGAGGGACGGGGACACCGGGGAGCTGTTTTTT; CDR3aa: CASSQRDGDTGELFF
d_gene: NA; abundance: NA; v_gene: TRBV4-1; j_gene: TRBJ1-2; CDR3nt: TGCGCCAGCAGCTATACCCAATACCGGGACAATGTGAGGCAAGACCGCCGCTACACCTTC; CDR3aa: CASSYTQYRDNVRQDRRYTF
d_gene: NA; abundance: NA; v_gene: TRBV27; j_gene: TRBJ1-5; CDR3nt: TGTGCCAGCAGTGCCCGGGGAGCTGTCCGAGGCAATCAGCCCCAGCATTTT; CDR3aa: CASSARGAVRGNQPQHF
d_gene: NA; abundance: NA; v_gene: TRBV10-1; j_gene: TRBJ1-1; CDR3nt: TGCGCCAGCAGTGAGTCGGGGGGCGCCACTGAAGCTTTCTTT; CDR3aa: CASSESGGATEAFF
d_gene: NA; abundance: NA; v_gene: TRBV5-1; j_gene: TRBJ1-2; CDR3nt: TGCGCCAGCATGGGCGGGATTCGGTATGGCTACACCTTC; CDR3aa: CASMGGIRYGYTF
d_gene: NA; abundance: NA; v_gene: TRBV2; j_gene: TRBJ1-4; CDR3nt: TGTGCCAGCAGTGCCTTGGGGAACAATGAAAAACTGTTTTTT; CDR3aa: CASSALGNNEKLFF
d_gene: NA; abundance: once; v_gene: TRBV12-3/TRBV12-4; j_gene: TRBJ1-2; CDR3nt: TGTGCCAGCAGTTCGGGGGTTGGCGGCTACACCTTC; CDR3aa: CASSSGVGGYTF
d_gene: TRBD2; abundance: NA; v_gene: TRBV18; j_gene: TRBJ2-2; CDR3nt: TGTGCCAGCTCAGCGGGACTAGAAACCGGGGAGCTGTTTTTT; CDR3aa: CASSAGLETGELFF
d_gene: NA; abundance: NA; v_gene: TRBV10-1; j_gene: TRBJ2-7; CDR3nt: TGCGCCAGCAGTGAGTCAGGGAGCGGCCCACGAAGCGGCTCGGGGAGTGAGCAGTACTTC; CDR3aa: CASSESGSGPRSGSGSEQYF
d_gene: NA; abundance: once; v_gene: TRBV4-3; j_gene: TRBJ1-2; CDR3nt: TGCGCCAGCAGCCAAGAGGCAATCTGGGGGACTAACTATGGCTACACCTTC; CDR3aa: CASSQEAIWGTNYGYTF
d_gene: NA; abundance: NA; v_gene: TRBV2; j_gene: TRBJ1-3; CDR3nt: TGTGCCAGCAGTGAGGACCGACACTCTGGAAACACCATATATTTT; CDR3aa: CASSEDRHSGNTIYF